This T cell receptor (beta chain) emerged from a study of Tregs in tolerant kidney transplant recipients. TCRdb's table, derived via immunoSEQ multiplex PCR, lists solely in-frame clones and lacks some. The sample consists of about 73,000 clones, 95% to 98% of them appearing once. The CDR3 has 17 residues. CDR1 GTSNPN and CDR2 SVGIG come from the germline V gene (reference sequence). V shed 7 bases and J 1 base; nucleotides not matched to a gene: 13. The TCR comes from a human donor who received a combined kidney and bone marrow transplant. V and J are TRBV30 and TRBJ2-6; 7 bases align to TRBD1. The specimen was CD4+ T cells from blood, collected before the transplant. CDR3 loop: CASSTGRVISGANVLTF. The CDR3 DNA sequence: TGTGCCTCCTCGACAGGGCGGGTTATTTCTGGGGCCAACGTCCTGACTTTC.